This T cell receptor beta chain originates from a study of shared clonotypes between healthy human individuals (TCRdb year 2020). Regarding the research as a whole: The cohort included three men and two women between 18 and 49 years of age. Per donor, three plates each were used for CD4 naive and CD4 memory, two for CD8 naive, and one for CD8 memory. The study deeply sequenced blood TCR repertoires of five healthy adults to estimate repertoire size and the extent of clonotype sharing between individuals. To increase sequencing depth and limit assay-specific biases, different laboratories used diverse techniques to prepare libraries and sequence TCR repertoires. Per donor, leukapheresis produced somewhere between about 0.85 and 9.5 billion PBMCs. Summary of the overall study and its limitations: Even with the large sequencing depth, rarefaction of the sorted-subset datasets indicated that sequencing was incomplete. Because the study included a small number of donors, the genetic and exposure-history diversity represented was limited. Across several donors, 4.5% to 6.5% of naive CD4, roughly 3.3% of naive CD8, about 2% of memory CD4, and roughly 0.4% of memory CD8 clonotypes were shared. Only blood was sampled, and tissue TCR repertoires likely differ from those in blood. Larger estimated clonotype richness was generally found for naive subsets than for memory subsets. Based on pairwise subsampling, the degree of clonotype sharing among donors was expected to be affected by sequencing depth. Compared with non-shared clonotypes, the clonotypes found in all four sorted-subset donors had higher generation probabilities.

The donors were healthy, HIV-negative adults who had no recently reported acute infections or vaccinations. Every donor was a Caucasian adult residing in Nashville, Tennessee, USA. Magnetic negative selection was used to enrich CD4+ T cells, after which naive cells were positively selected on CD45RA and the negative fraction became the memory subset. Blood was collected by leukapheresis, and PBMCs were isolated by Ficoll-Histopaque density gradient centrifugation and then cryopreserved in liquid nitrogen vapor phase. Analytical flow cytometry was used to check the purity and quantity of every magnetically sorted T cell population. From each sorted fraction, genomic DNA was isolated and quantified by UV absorbance on a Nanodrop 2000c. Remarks on this clone: The antigen it binds to is not known. Base qualities are not recorded, but no much larger clone differs from it by a single base.

Using the deep immunoSEQ assay, multiplex PCR amplified TCR CDR3 regions from genomic DNA. Extracted genomic DNA from each cell subset was distributed evenly across all wells of several immunoSEQ 96-well plates, and each plate was treated as a replicate. For sorted subsets, each replicate PCR was loaded with roughly 200 ng genomic DNA, equivalent to 30,000 or so T cell genomes. Purified libraries were measured with a Qubit 3.0 fluorometer, size-checked on a Bioanalyzer 2100, and measured again with the KAPA Library Quantification kit. Every immunoSEQ 96-well plate was sequenced on a dedicated single-read 150-cycle Illumina NextSeq 550 flow cell. The original pipeline was this. Because the immunoSEQ output held only junctional sequences and lacked quality scores, the filtering could not match the filtering applied to full-length reads. To assign V/J genes and CDR3, sequences were annotated using PyIR, a Python wrapper for IgBLAST v1.9, with IMGT germline references. Any read was removed if the V/J assignment was weak (E-value above 1e-6), the CDR3 was missing, or the read contained stop codons, out-of-frame junctions, or ambiguous translated residues. A V3J clonotype was defined by an identical inferred V gene, J gene, and CDR3 amino acid sequence. To compute the percentage overlap between repertoires, the number of shared unique clonotypes was divided by the size of the smaller repertoire. RTK rarefaction, the Chao1 estimator, and Recon v2.1 estimates of unobserved clonotypes were used to assess repertoire richness. Generation probabilities were computed with OLGA for all TCRbeta clonotypes obtained by the gDNA method from a handful of donors. The source is immuneACCESS, and TCRdb retained only in-frame sequences with V and J called. Part of the clones is not carried over; for the studies checked, unresolved V genes explain less than half of this, and the remainder is unexplained. That table supplies the V and J calls and clone size; D and trimming were determined from the DNA. Here the sample has approximately 350,000 clones; roughly 70% occur a single time. The ten biggest clones cover 9% to 12% of the sample.

The germline V gene (reference sequence) sets CDR1 to LNHNV and CDR2 to YYDKDF. Including the terminal cysteine and phenylalanine, the CDR3 comprises 16 residues. CDR3 DNA only is kept here, 48 bases in frame from base 1. After removal of 3 bases from V and 1 base from J, the junction retains 9 bases not matched to a gene. The sequenced material came from memory CD4+ T cells sorted from blood. This specimen's cell subset or site label, per the study, means: CD45RA-negative fraction. This TCR was sampled from a man aged 25-45 years in good health. The chain is assembled from TRBV15 and TRBJ2-7; TRBD2 fits 7 bases in the junction. The sequenced DNA is TGTGCCACCAGCAGTTCGGCCGGGAGGATGTCCTACGAGCAGTACTTC. Translated, it gives CATSSSAGRMSYEQYF.